One sample yielded the 11 T cell receptor beta chains listed below, sequenced in a study of T-cell memory formation after mild COVID-19. TCRdb reprocessed the 5' RACE reads via MiXCR and lists one record per CDR3 protein. This repertoire shows 130,000 to 150,000 distinct CDR3 sequences, about 19% found once; its top ten account for 2% to 2.5%. What was sequenced was PBMCs or a T cell subset sorted from them (not recorded which). The receptors shown here come from an adult woman who had mild COVID-19 (a few samples of this study predate the infection). Cell type and time point are not known.

The chain combines TRBV5-1 with TRBJ1-2; tentative D call: TRBD1 (5 bases). The CDR3 covers 16 residues. The germline V and J ends were trimmed by 3 bases and 2 bases, with 17 bases remaining between them. Germline CDR1 and CDR2: SGHRS and YFSETQ. This chain's CDR3 is CASSSLGQGGNYGYTF. The DNA of the CDR3 is TGCGCCAGCAGCTCCCTCGGGCAGGGCGGGAACTATGGCTACACCTTC.

Details on this clonotype: A junction end diverges from the germline sequence, so it may reflect a read error. The J gene is TRBJ1-1, the V gene TRBV3-1; TRBD1 is a possible D gene (5 bases). This CDR3 spans 11 amino acids. CDR1 is LGHDT, CDR2 YNNKEL, per germline (reference sequence). The CDR3 spells CASSQDLRQYF. Here the CDR3 DNA reads TGTGCCAGCAGCCAGGATCTTAGACAGTACTTT.

V and J are TRBV6-4 and TRBJ2-3, with D unresolved. The CDR3 contains 13 residues. Germline CDR1 MRHNA, CDR2 SNTAGT. V lost 5 bases and J 5 bases, leaving 11 bases between the germline ends. The CDR3 loop reads CASSSQDGDTQYF. CDR3 nucleotides: TGTGCCAGCAGTAGCCAGGACGGAGATACGCAGTATTTT.

The genes are TRBV7-2 and TRBJ2-3; TRBD1 agrees at 7 bases. Germline CDR1 SGHTA, CDR2 FQGNSA. V lost 4 bases to trimming and J lost 7 bases; unmatched junction nucleotides: 8. There are 14 residues in the CDR3. CDR3 in DNA: TGTGCCAGCAGCTCACGACAGGGTGAGAATACGCAGTATTTT. Translation: CASSSRQGENTQYF.

The chain employs TRBV12-3 or TRBV12-4 and TRBJ1-1, with D maybe TRBD1 (6 bases). This CDR3 is built from 15 residues. Deletions cut 3 bases from V and 5 bases from J, with 16 bases between. The CDR3 region has the DNA TGTGCCAGCAGTTTTCGAGGGCCAGGGGATACTGAAGCTTTCTTT. It codes for CASSFRGPGDTEAFF.

This clonotype was observed a few times. The rearrangement joins TRBV24-1 to TRBJ2-5; tentative D call: TRBD1 (6 bases). CDR3 length equals 15 residues. Trimming took 5 bases from V and 5 from J, leaving 17 bases between them. The germline V gene encodes CDR1 KGHDR and CDR2 SFDVKD. The CDR3 here is CATSARFRGDETQYF. The CDR3 DNA is TGTGCCACCAGTGCGCGATTCAGGGGCGACGAGACCCAGTACTTC.

This clonotype was found a few times. This chain links TRBV20-1 with TRBJ2-5; D remains ambiguous. Germline lookup yields CDR1 DFQATT and CDR2 SNEGSKA (reference sequence). The CDR3 spans 12 residues. With 5 bases removed from V and 9 bases from J, the gap between germline ends came to 16 bases. The CDR3 loop reads CSASEQRLSQYF. The CDR3 nucleotides are TGCAGTGCTTCGGAGCAGAGACTTTCCCAGTACTTC.

This clonotype appeared a few times. The V call is TRBV7-2, the J call TRBJ2-3; 7 nucleotides agree with TRBD2. CDR1 and CDR2 from the germline V gene are SGHTA and FQGNSA. Germline trimming cut 8 bases from V and 4 bases from J; bases unmatched to any gene: 12. This CDR3 is built from 15 residues. The DNA of the CDR3 is TGTGCCAGCGGAATAGGCGGGAGCGTCCCAGATACGCAGTATTTT. It is translated as CASGIGGSVPDTQYF.

This clonotype was found a few times. The CDR3 reads CASSFMRGIDTGELFF. In DNA, the CDR3 is TGTGCCAGCAGCTTTATGCGGGGGATCGACACCGGGGAGCTGTTTTTT. The chain uses TRBV7-2 and TRBJ2-2; TRBD2 agrees at 7 bases. The CDR3 extends over 16 amino acids. J lost 3 bases, V lost 3 bases, and 7 bases had no gene match. Per germline, CDR1 SGHTA and CDR2 FQGNSA.

This clonotype has only a few counts. The V and J genes are TRBV20-1 and TRBJ1-5, with TRBD1 matching 8 bases. CDR1 DFQATT and CDR2 SNEGSKA come from the germline V gene (reference sequence). The CDR3 length is 13 residues. Trimming cost V 5 bases and J 6 bases; bases outside gene matches: 6. The CDR3, as DNA: TGCAGTGCTCACGGACAGGGAACTCAGCCCCAGCATTTT. Protein: CSAHGQGTQPQHF.

V is TRBV12-3 or TRBV12-4 and J is TRBJ2-3; 12 bases match TRBD2. The length of the CDR3 is 18 residues. The V and J ends lost 2 bases and 4 bases, in that order; junction bases with no gene match: 10. The DNA for the CDR3 is TGTGCCAGCAGTTTAAGGATGACTAGCGGGGGCCCGGCAGATACGCAGTATTTT. It yields the protein CASSLRMTSGGPADTQYF.